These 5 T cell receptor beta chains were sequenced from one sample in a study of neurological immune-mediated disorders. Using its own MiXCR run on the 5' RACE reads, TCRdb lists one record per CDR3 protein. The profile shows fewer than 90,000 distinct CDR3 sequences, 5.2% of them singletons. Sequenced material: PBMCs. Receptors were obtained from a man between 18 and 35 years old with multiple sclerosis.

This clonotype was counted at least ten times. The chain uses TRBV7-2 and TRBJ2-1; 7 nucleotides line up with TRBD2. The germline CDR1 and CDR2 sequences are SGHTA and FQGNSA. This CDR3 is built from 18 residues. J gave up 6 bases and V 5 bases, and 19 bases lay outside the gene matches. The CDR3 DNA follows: TGTGCCAGCAGCCATCTGGGAGGAGGTGGCGGGAGATTCAATGAGCAGTTCTTC. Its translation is CASSHLGGGGGRFNEQFF.

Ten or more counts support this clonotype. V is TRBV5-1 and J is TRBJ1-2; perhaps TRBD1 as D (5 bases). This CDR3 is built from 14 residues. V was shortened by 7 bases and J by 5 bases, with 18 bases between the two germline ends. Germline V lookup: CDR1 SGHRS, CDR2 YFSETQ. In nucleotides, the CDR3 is TGCGCCAGCGCAGAGGATACTGGGGCATATGGCTACACCTTC. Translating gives CASAEDTGAYGYTF.

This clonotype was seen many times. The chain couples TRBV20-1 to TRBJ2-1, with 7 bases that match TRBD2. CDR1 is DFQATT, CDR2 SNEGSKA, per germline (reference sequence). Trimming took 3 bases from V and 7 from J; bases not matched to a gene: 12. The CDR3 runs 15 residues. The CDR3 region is CSASAGLPKGNEQFF. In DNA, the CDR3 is TGCAGTGCTAGCGCGGGACTACCAAAAGGGAATGAGCAGTTCTTC.

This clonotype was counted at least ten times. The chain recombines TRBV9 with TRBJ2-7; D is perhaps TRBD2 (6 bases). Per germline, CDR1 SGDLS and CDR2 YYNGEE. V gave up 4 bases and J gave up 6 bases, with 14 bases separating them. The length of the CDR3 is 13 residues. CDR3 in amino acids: CASSSAGSSEQYF. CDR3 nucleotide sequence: TGTGCCAGCAGCTCCGCGGGGAGTAGCGAGCAGTACTTC.

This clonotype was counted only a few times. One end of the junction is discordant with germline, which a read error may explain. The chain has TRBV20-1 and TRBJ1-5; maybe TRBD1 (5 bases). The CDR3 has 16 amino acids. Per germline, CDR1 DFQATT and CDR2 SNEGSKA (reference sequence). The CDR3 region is CSAHGGAGTGNQPQNF. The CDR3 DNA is TGCAGTGCCCACGGTGGGGCAGGGACGGGGAATCAGCCCCAGAATTTT.